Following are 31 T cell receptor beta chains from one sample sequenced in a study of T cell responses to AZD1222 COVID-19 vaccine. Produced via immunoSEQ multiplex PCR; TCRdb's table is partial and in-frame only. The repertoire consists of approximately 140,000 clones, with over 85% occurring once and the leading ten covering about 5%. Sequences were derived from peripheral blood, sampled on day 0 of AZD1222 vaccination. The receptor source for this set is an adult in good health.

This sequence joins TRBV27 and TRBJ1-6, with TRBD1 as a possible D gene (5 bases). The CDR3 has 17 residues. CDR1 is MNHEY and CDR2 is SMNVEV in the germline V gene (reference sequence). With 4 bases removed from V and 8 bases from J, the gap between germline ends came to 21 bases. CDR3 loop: CASSYGVAGTGHSPLHF. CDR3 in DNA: TGTGCCAGCAGTTATGGGGTCGCAGGGACGGGGCATTCACCCCTCCACTTT.

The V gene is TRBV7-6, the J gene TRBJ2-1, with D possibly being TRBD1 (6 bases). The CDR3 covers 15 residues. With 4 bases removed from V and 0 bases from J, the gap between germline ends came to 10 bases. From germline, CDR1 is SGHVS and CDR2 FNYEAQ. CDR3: CASSSTGSSYNEQFF. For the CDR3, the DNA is TGTGCCAGCAGCTCGACAGGTAGCTCCTACAATGAGCAGTTCTTC.

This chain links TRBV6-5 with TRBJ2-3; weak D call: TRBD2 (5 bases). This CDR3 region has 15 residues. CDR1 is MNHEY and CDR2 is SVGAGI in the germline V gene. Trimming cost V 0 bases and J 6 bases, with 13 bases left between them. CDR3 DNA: TGTGCCAGCAGTTACTCGGGTCTAGCTGGTGATACGCAGTATTTT. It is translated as CASSYSGLAGDTQYF.

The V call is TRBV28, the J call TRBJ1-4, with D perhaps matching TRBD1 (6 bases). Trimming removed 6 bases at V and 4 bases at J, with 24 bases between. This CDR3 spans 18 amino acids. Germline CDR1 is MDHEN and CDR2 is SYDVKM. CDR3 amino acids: CASSPQWGARGINEKLFF. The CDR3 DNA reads TGTGCCAGCAGCCCACAGTGGGGGGCGCGGGGGATTAATGAAAAACTGTTTTTT. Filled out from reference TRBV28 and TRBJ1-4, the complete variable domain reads DVKVTQSSRYLVKRTGEKVFLECVQDMDHENMFWYRQDPGLGLRLIYFSYDVKMKEKGDIPEGYSVSREKKERFSLILESASTNQTSMYLCASSPQWGARGINEKLFFGSGTQLSVL.

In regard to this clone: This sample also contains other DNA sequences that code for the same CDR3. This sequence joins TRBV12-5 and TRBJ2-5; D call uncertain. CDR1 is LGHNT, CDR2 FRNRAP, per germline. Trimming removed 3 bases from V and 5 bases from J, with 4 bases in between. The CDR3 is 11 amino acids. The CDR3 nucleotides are TGTGCTAGTGGTTTAAGGGAGACCCAGTACTTC. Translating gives CASGLRETQYF.

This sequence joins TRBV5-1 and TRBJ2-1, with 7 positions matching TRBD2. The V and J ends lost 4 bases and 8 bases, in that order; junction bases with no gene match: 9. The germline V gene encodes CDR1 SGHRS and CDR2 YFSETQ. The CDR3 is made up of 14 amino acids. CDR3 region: CASSRGSAGDEQFF. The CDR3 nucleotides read TGCGCCAGCAGCCGGGGGTCGGCGGGGGATGAGCAGTTCTTC.

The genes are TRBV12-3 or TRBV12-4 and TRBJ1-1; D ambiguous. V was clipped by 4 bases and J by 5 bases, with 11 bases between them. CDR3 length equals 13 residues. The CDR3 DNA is TGTGCCAGCAGTTCAATTACGAAGACTGAAGCTTTCTTT. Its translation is CASSSITKTEAFF.

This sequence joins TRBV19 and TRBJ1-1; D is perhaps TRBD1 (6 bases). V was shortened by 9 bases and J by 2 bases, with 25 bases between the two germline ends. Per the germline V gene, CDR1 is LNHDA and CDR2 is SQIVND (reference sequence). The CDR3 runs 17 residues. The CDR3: CASKGRGLRGSNTEAFF. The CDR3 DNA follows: TGTGCCAGCAAGGGAAGAGGGTTAAGGGGGTCTAACACTGAAGCTTTCTTT.

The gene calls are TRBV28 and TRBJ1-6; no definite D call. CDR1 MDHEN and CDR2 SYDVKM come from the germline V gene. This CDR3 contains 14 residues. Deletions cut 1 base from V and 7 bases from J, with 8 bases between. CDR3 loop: CASSLSPANSPLHF. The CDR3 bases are TGTGCCAGCAGTTTATCCCCAGCAAATTCACCCCTCCACTTT.

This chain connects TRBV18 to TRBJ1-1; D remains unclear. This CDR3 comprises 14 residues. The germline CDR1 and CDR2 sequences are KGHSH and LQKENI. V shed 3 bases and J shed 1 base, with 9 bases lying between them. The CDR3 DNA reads TGTGCCAGCTCACCCTTGGACGGGAACACTGAAGCTTTCTTT. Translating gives CASSPLDGNTEAFF.

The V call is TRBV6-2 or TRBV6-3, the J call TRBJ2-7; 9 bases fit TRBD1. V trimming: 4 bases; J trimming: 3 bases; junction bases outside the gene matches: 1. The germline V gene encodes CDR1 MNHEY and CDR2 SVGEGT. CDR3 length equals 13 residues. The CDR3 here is CASSSGQGYEQYF. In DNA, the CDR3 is TGTGCCAGCAGTTCGGGACAGGGCTACGAGCAGTACTTC.

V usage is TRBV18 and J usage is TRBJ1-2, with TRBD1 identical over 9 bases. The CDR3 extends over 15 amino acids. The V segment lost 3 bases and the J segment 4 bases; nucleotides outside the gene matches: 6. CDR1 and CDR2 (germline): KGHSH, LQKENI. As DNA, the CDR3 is TGTGCCAGCTCACCGCACAGGGGGCGCGGCTATGGCTACACCTTC. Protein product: CASSPHRGRGYGYTF.

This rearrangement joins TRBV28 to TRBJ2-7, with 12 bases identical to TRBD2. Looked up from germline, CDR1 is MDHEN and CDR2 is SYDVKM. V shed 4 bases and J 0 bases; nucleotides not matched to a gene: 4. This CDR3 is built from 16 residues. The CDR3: CASSSTSGRTSYEQYF. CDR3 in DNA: TGTGCCAGCAGTTCAACTAGCGGGAGGACCTCCTACGAGCAGTACTTC.

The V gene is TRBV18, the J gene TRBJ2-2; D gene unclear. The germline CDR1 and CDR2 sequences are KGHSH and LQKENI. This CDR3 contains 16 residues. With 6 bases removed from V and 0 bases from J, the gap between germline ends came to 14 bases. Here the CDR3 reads CASSHRVKTNTGELFF. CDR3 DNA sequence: TGTGCCAGCTCCCACCGAGTCAAGACGAACACCGGGGAGCTGTTTTTT.

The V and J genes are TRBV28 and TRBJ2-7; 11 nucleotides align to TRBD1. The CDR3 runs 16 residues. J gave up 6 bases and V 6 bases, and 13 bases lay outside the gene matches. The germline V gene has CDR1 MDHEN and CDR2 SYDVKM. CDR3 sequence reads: CASSPLVGQGVGEQYF. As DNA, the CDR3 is TGTGCCAGCAGCCCTTTGGTGGGACAGGGGGTGGGCGAGCAGTACTTC.

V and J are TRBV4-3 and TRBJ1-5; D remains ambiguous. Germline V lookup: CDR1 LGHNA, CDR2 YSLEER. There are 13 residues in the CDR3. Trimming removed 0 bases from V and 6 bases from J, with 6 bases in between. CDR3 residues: CASSQDVSQPQHF. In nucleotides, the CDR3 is TGCGCCAGCAGCCAAGATGTAAGTCAGCCCCAGCATTTT.

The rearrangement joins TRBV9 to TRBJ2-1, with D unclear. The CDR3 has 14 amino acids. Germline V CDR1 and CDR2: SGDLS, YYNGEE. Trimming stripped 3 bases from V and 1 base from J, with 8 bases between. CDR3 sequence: CASSEGMSYNEQFF. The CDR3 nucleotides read TGTGCCAGCAGCGAGGGCATGTCCTACAATGAGCAGTTCTTC.

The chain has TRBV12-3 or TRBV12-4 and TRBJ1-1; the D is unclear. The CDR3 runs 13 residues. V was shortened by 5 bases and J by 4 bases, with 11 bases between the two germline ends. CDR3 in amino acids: CASSVNMGTEAFF. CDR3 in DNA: TGTGCCAGCAGTGTCAACATGGGCACTGAAGCTTTCTTT.

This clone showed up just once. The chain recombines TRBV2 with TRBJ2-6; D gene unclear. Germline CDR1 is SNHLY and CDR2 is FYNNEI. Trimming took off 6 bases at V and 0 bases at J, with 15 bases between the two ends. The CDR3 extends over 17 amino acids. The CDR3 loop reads CASSLYGTSSGANVLTF. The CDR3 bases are TGTGCCAGCAGCCTTTACGGCACCAGCTCTGGGGCCAACGTCCTGACTTTC.

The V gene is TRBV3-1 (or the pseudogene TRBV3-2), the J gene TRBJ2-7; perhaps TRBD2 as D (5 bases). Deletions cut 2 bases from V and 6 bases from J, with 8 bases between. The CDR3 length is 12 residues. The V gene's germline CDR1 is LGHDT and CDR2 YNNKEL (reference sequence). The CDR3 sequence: CASSQSGGEQYF. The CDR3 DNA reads TGTGCCAGCAGCCAATCAGGAGGCGAGCAGTACTTC.

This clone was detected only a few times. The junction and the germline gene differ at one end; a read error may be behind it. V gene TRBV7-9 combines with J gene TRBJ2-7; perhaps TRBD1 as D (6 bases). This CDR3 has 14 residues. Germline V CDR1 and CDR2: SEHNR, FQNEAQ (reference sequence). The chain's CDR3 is CASSLEGHFYEQYF. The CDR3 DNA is TGTGCCAGCAGTTTAGAGGGACACTTCTACGAGCAGTACTTC.

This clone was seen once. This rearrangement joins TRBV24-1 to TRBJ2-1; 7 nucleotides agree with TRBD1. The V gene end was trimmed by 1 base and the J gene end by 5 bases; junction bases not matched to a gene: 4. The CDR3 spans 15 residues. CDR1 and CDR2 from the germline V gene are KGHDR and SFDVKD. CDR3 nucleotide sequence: TGTGCCACCAGTGATTTTGGGACAGAAAACAATGAGCAGTTCTTC. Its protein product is CATSDFGTENNEQFF.

Here the CDR3 reads CASSAIQGAGNTEAFF. The CDR3 nucleotides are TGTGCCAGCAGTGCCATACAGGGGGCGGGAAACACTGAAGCTTTCTTT. The chain employs TRBV6-1 and TRBJ1-1, with 9 positions matching TRBD1. Germline CDR1 MNHNS, CDR2 SASEGT. This CDR3 region has 16 residues. V lost 4 bases, J lost 2 bases, and 8 bases stayed unmatched.

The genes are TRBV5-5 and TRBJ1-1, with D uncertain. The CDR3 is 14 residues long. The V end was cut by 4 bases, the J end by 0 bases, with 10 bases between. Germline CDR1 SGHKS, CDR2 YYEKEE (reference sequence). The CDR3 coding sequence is TGTGCCAGCAGCGCGGCTACCTTGAACACTGAAGCTTTCTTT. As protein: CASSAATLNTEAFF.

The DNA for the CDR3 is TGTGCCAGCAGTGTGACTAGCGGGAGTACTGTGGATACGCAGTATTTT. This gives the protein CASSVTSGSTVDTQYF. The genes are TRBV6-2 or TRBV6-3 and TRBJ2-3; 12 bases line up with TRBD2. V lost 5 bases, J lost 6 bases, and 9 bases stayed unmatched. The CDR3 is 16 residues long. Germline V CDR1 and CDR2: MNHEY, SVGEGT.

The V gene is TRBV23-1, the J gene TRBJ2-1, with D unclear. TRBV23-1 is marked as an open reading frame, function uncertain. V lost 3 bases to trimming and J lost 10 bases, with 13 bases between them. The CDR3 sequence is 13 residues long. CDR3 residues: CASSQESVVEQFF. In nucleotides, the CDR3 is TGCGCCAGCAGTCAGGAAAGCGTGGTGGAGCAGTTCTTC.

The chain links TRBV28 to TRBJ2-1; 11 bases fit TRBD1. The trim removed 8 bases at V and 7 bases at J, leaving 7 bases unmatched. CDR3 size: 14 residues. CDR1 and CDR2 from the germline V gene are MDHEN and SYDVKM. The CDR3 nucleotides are TGTGCCAGCGGGGGACAGGGGGACTGGAATGAGCAGTTCTTC. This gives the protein CASGGQGDWNEQFF.

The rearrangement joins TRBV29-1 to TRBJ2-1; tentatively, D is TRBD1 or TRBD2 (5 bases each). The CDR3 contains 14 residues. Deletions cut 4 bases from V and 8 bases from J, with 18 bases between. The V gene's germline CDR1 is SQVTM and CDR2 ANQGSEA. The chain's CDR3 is CSVGGFVGSDEQFF. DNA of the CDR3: TGCAGCGTTGGGGGGTTCGTGGGGAGTGATGAGCAGTTCTTC.

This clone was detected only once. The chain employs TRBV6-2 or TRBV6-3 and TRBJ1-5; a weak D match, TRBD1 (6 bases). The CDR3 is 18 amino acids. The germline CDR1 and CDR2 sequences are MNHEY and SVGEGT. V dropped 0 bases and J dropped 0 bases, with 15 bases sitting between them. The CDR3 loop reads CASSYSRSGGGSNQPQHF. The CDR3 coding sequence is TGTGCCAGCAGTTACTCGAGGTCCGGAGGGGGTAGCAATCAGCCCCAGCATTTT.

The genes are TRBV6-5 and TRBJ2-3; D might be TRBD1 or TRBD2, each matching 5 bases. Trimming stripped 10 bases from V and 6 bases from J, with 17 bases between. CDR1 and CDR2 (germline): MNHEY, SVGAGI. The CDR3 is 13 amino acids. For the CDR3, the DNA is TGTGCCACCGCTCGGGGCCTGAGGGATACGCAGTATTTT. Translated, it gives CATARGLRDTQYF.

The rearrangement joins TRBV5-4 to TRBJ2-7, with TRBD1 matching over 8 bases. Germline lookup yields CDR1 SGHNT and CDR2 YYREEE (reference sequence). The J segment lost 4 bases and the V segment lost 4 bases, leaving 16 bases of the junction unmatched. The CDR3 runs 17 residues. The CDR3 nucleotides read TGTGCCAGCAGCCACAGTCCCGGGACAGGTTCTATATACGAGCAGTACTTC. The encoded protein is CASSHSPGTGSIYEQYF. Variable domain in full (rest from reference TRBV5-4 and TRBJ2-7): ETGVTQSPTHLIKTRGQQVTLRCSSQSGHNTVSWYQQALGQGPQFIFQYYREEENGRGNFPPRFSGLQFPNYSSELNVNALELDDSALYLCASSHSPGTGSIYEQYFGPGTRLTVT.